Shown below are 31 T cell receptor beta chains from a single sample sequenced in a study of monozygotic twins with inflammatory bowel disease. Following a re-call of the 5' RACE reads, TCRdb has one entry per CDR3 protein and lacks DNA. In all, the sample yields 150,000 to 200,000 distinct CDR3 sequences. Sequencing input: blood. The receptors shown here come from a human donor with ulcerative colitis or Crohn's disease, or a healthy co-twin of an affected twin (not recorded which).

CDR3 residues: CASGVGEPQHF. The chain is built from TRBV7-2 and TRBJ1-5; the TCRdb call, TRBD1, lacks DNA for checking. CDR3 length: 11 amino acids. Germline CDR1 SGHTA, CDR2 FQGNSA.

The V gene is TRBV28, the J gene TRBJ2-6. CDR1 MDHEN and CDR2 SYDVKM come from the germline V gene. This CDR3 has 16 amino acids. CDR3 region: CASSFRAASGANVLTF.

The genes are TRBV5-1 and TRBJ2-1; the D call of TRBD2 rests on TCRdb alone, since no DNA is present to check it. CDR1 SGHRS and CDR2 YFSETQ come from the germline V gene. The CDR3 is 16 amino acids. CDR3: CASSLVLAGGFHEQFF.

The rearrangement links TRBV12-3 or TRBV12-4 to TRBJ1-1; TCRdb reports TRBD1, a call that lacks DNA to check it against. There are 14 residues in the CDR3. The CDR3 region is CASSHRELNTEAFF.

The chain is built from TRBV6-1 and TRBJ1-4; the D call from TCRdb, TRBD1, cannot be confirmed without DNA. Germline loops: CDR1 MNHNS, CDR2 SASEGT. The CDR3 runs 15 residues. CDR3 in amino acids: CASSGDRSTNEKLFF.

The chain joins TRBV5-1 to TRBJ2-7; TCRdb's D call of TRBD2 is untestable without DNA. This CDR3 region has 16 residues. The germline V gene encodes CDR1 SGHRS and CDR2 YFSETQ. The CDR3 spells CASSPTRLAGGNEQYF.

The V gene is TRBV20-1, the J gene TRBJ1-5; TCRdb reports TRBD1, a call that lacks DNA to check it against. The CDR3 extends over 14 amino acids. Per the germline V gene, CDR1 is DFQATT and CDR2 is SNEGSKA (reference sequence). The CDR3 loop is CSARVEPGQGLRIF.

The chain joins TRBV5-1 to TRBJ1-4; TCRdb designates TRBD1, a call that cannot be tested without DNA. CDR1 is SGHRS, CDR2 YFSETQ, per germline. The CDR3 has 15 residues. The CDR3 is CASRGKDSLNEKLFF.

The chain carries TRBV20-1 and TRBJ2-2; TCRdb names TRBD2, which stays unverified in the absence of DNA. The CDR3 covers 17 residues. CDR1 is DFQATT, CDR2 SNEGSKA, per germline (reference sequence). CDR3 amino acids: CSARAPTSGIPTGELFF.

The genes are TRBV7-7 and TRBJ1-6; no DNA is available, so the TRBD1 call from TCRdb remains unchecked. Germline V gene sequence: CDR1 SSHAT, CDR2 FNYEAQ (reference sequence). The CDR3 is 17 residues long. The CDR3 region is CASSLTRPAHNNSPLHF.

This chain links TRBV7-3 with TRBJ1-1. This CDR3 region has 17 residues. Germline CDR1 and CDR2: SGHTA and FQGTGA. CDR3 protein: CASSPIPGTVLNTEAFF.

V usage is TRBV15 and J usage is TRBJ2-3; TCRdb's D call of TRBD2 is untestable without DNA. The CDR3 has 18 amino acids. Germline V gives CDR1 LNHNV, CDR2 YYDKDF (reference sequence). CDR3 sequence reads: CATSRAGVSGRLSDTQYF.

This chain links TRBV6-1 with TRBJ1-1; TCRdb indicates TRBD1, and absent DNA this call remains unverified. CDR3 size: 14 residues. CDR1 MNHNS and CDR2 SASEGT come from the germline V gene. CDR3 region: CASRGQYLNTEAFF.

Here the CDR3 reads CSVGPGGYGYTF. This rearrangement joins TRBV29-1 to TRBJ1-2. The CDR3 has 12 residues. Per the germline V gene, CDR1 is SQVTM and CDR2 is ANQGSEA.

The chain links TRBV5-1 to TRBJ2-7; TCRdb lists TRBD2, though no DNA is available to test this call. This CDR3 comprises 17 residues. Germline values: CDR1 SGHRS, CDR2 YFSETQ. CDR3 sequence: CASSNPIAGSMVDEQYF.

This sequence joins TRBV10-3 and TRBJ2-1; the TCRdb call, TRBD1, lacks DNA for checking. The CDR3 sequence is 15 residues long. Germline V lookup: CDR1 ENHRY, CDR2 SYGVKD. CDR3 region: CAMSDLQGATNEQFF.

The chain uses TRBV20-1 and TRBJ2-7; TCRdb names TRBD2, which stays unverified in the absence of DNA. The germline gives CDR1 DFQATT, CDR2 SNEGSKA (reference sequence). CDR3 length: 14 residues. This chain's CDR3 is CSARYSGDSYEQYF.

V and J are TRBV4-1 and TRBJ2-2; TCRdb proposes TRBD1, but this gene call is untestable without DNA. Germline assignment: CDR1 MGHRA and CDR2 YSYEKL. The CDR3 extends over 20 amino acids. This CDR3 reads CASSQDLFQDSLTGTGELFF.

The J gene is TRBJ2-1, the V gene TRBV5-4; the D call from TCRdb, TRBD1, cannot be confirmed without DNA. Germline CDR1 is SGHNT and CDR2 is YYREEE (reference sequence). The CDR3 totals 15 residues. This CDR3 is CASSSKGTVLNEQFF.

The chain is built from TRBV24-1 and TRBJ2-6; TCRdb reports TRBD1, a call that lacks DNA to check it against. There are 16 residues in the CDR3. CDR1 KGHDR and CDR2 SFDVKD come from the germline V gene. CDR3 loop: CATSDPPRSGANVLTF.

The chain carries TRBV15 and TRBJ2-3; TCRdb lists TRBD2, though no DNA is available to test this call. In germline, CDR1 is LNHNV, CDR2 YYDKDF (reference sequence). CDR3 size: 16 residues. CDR3 sequence reads: CATSRGQREGRDTQYF. Using reference TRBV15 and TRBJ2-3 for the parts outside the CDR3, the full variable domain is DAMVIQNPRYQVTQFGKPVTLSCSQTLNHNVMYWYQQKSSQAPKLLFHYYDKDFNNEADTPDNFQSRRPNTSFCFLDIRSPGLGDTAMYLCATSRGQREGRDTQYFGPGTRLTVL.

The genes are TRBV10-3 and TRBJ2-5. CDR3 length equals 14 residues. Germline CDR1 is ENHRY and CDR2 is SYGVKD. CDR3 sequence: CAISVGGVQETQYF.

The CDR3 here is CASSHTGQSGTDTQYF. The chain couples TRBV5-1 to TRBJ2-3; TCRdb outputs TRBD1, but without DNA this stays unchecked. The CDR3 spans 16 residues. Germline V CDR1 and CDR2: SGHRS, YFSETQ.

This chain uses TRBV7-2 with TRBJ2-2; TCRdb lists TRBD2, though no DNA is available to test this call. The CDR3 length is 16 residues. The germline V gene has CDR1 SGHTA and CDR2 FQGNSA. The CDR3 spells CASSPRLAGAGGELFF.

J is TRBJ1-4 and V is TRBV10-3; the D gene TCRdb calls, TRBD1, cannot be checked with no DNA. CDR3 size: 17 residues. Germline V gives CDR1 ENHRY, CDR2 SYGVKD. This CDR3 is CAISRDRPPLANEKLFF.

The chain uses TRBV12-3 or TRBV12-4 and TRBJ2-1; TCRdb gives TRBD2 as the D gene, but with no DNA this cannot be confirmed. CDR3 size: 12 residues. CDR3 sequence: CASSPGGDEQFF.

The chain recombines TRBV11-1 with TRBJ2-1; the D call of TRBD2 rests on TCRdb alone, since no DNA is present to check it. The CDR3 sequence is 18 residues long. The germline V gene has CDR1 SGHAT and CDR2 FQDESV (reference sequence). The CDR3 here is CASSLAAGVHEVGNEQFF.

J is TRBJ2-1 and V is TRBV18; TCRdb's D call of TRBD2 is untestable without DNA. The CDR3 consists of 18 residues. The germline V gene encodes CDR1 KGHSH and CDR2 LQKENI. The CDR3 here is CASSPSVPLAGGQNEQFF.

The genes are TRBV24-1 and TRBJ2-2; checking the TCRdb D call of TRBD1 is not possible without DNA. The germline CDR1 and CDR2 sequences are KGHDR and SFDVKD. The CDR3 length is 16 residues. The CDR3 loop is CATQKLTGRTAGELFF.

The chain combines TRBV20-1 with TRBJ2-3; TCRdb's D gene call, TRBD1, goes unchecked for lack of DNA. This CDR3 has 19 residues. CDR1 and CDR2 from the germline V gene are DFQATT and SNEGSKA (reference sequence). The CDR3 protein is CSARGRGRGSSPHPATQYF.

This chain joins TRBV20-1 and TRBJ2-4; TCRdb's assignment of TRBD2 cannot be checked, as there is no DNA. Germline V CDR1 and CDR2: DFQATT, SNEGSKA (reference sequence). The CDR3 extends over 18 amino acids. The CDR3 region is CSARGREGDLLAKNIQYF.